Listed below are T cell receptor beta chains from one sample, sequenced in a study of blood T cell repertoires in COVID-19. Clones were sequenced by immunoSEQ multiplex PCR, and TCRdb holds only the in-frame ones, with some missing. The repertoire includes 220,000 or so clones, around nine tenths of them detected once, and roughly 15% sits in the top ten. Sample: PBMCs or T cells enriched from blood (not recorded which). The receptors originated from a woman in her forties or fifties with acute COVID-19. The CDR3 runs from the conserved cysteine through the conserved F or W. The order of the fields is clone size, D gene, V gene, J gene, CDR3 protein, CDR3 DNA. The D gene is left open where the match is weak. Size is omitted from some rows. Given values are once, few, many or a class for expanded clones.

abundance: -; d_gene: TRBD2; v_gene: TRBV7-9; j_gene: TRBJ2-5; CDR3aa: CASSLLAGGQETQYF; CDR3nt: TGTGCCAGCAGCTTATTAGCGGGGGGACAAGAGACCCAGTACTTC
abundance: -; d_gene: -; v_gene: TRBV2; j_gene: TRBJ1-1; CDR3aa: CASTQGGNTEAFF; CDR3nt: TGTGCCAGCACCCAAGGGGGGAACACTGAAGCTTTCTTT
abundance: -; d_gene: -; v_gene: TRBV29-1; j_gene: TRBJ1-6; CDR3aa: CSVENEARVIIF; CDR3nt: TGCAGCGTTGAGAACGAGGCCAGAGTCATAATTTTC
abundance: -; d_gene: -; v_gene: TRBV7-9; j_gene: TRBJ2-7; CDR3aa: CASSLAGRPFPYEQYF; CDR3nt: TGTGCCAGCAGCTTAGCGGGGCGGCCATTCCCCTACGAGCAGTACTTC
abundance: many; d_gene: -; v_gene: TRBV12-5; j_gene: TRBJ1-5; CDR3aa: CASGQGEQPQHF; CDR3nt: TGTGCTAGTGGGCAGGGTGAACAGCCCCAGCATTTT
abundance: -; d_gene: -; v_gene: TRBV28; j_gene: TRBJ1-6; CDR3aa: CASSFGAGPGSPLHF; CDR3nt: TGTGCCAGCAGTTTTGGGGCCGGGCCAGGTTCACCCCTCCACTTT
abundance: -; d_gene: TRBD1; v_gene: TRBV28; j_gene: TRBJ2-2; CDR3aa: CASSSGQGTGELFF; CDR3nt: TGTGCCAGCAGTTCAGGACAGGGCACCGGGGAGCTGTTTTTT
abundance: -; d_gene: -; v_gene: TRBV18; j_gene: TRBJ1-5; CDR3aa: CASSPFPSPGADPPQHF; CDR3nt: TGTGCCAGCTCACCTTTCCCCTCACCAGGGGCCGATCCGCCCCAGCATTTT
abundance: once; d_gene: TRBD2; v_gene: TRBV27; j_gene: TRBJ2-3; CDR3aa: CASSYLAGKSDTQYF; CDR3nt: TGTGCCAGCAGTTACCTAGCGGGAAAGTCAGATACGCAGTATTTT
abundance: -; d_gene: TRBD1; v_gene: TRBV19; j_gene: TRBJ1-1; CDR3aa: CASSLGQPFEAFF; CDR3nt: TGTGCCAGTAGTTTGGGACAGCCTTTTGAAGCTTTCTTT
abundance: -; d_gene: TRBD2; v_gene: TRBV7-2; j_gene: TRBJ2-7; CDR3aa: CASSLKPGLNFEQYF; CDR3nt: TGTGCCAGCAGCCTAAAACCGGGACTAAACTTCGAGCAGTACTTC
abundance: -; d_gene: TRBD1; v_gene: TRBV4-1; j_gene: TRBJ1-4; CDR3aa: CASSQSGTGDEKLFF; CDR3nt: TGCGCCAGCAGCCAGTCCGGGACAGGGGACGAAAAACTGTTTTTT
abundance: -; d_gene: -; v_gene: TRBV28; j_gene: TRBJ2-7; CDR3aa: CASSSGQTHEQYF; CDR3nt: TGTGCCAGCAGTTCCGGACAGACACACGAGCAGTACTTC
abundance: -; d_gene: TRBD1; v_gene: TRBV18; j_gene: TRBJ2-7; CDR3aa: CASSPGTVSYEQYF; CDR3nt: TGTGCCAGCTCACCAGGGACAGTATCCTACGAGCAGTACTTC
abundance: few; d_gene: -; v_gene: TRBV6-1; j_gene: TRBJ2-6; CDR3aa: CASSETGSGANVLTF; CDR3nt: TGTGCCAGCAGTGAAACAGGCTCTGGGGCCAACGTCCTGACTTTC
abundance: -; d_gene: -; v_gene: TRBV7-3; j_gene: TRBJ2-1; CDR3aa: CASRPGTAGHNEQFF; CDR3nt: TGTGCCAGCAGACCCGGGACTGCCGGCCACAATGAGCAGTTCTTC
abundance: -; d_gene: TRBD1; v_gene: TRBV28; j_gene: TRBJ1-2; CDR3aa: CAIPDRASGANYGYTF; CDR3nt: TGTGCCATCCCGGACAGGGCATCCGGGGCTAACTATGGCTACACCTTC
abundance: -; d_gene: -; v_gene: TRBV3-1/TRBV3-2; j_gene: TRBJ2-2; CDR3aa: CASSDRGAGGELFF; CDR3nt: TGTGCCAGCAGCGACCGCGGGGCTGGCGGGGAGCTGTTTTTT
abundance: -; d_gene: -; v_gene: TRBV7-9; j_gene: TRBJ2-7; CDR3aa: CASSPLEVENYEQYF; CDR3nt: TGTGCCAGCAGCCCCTTGGAGGTTGAAAACTACGAGCAGTACTTC
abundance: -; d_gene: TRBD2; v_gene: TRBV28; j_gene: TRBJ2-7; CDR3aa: CASSYGLAGAYEQYF; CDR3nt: TGTGCCAGCAGTTATGGACTAGCGGGAGCCTACGAGCAGTACTTC
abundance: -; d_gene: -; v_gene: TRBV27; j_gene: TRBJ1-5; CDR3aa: CASSSQGSTIYQPQHF; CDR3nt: TGTGCCAGCAGTTCCCAGGGATCCACGATCTATCAGCCCCAGCATTTT
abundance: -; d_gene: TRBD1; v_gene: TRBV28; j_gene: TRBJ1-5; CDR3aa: CASSLGPTGRDQPQHF; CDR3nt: TGTGCCAGCAGTTTAGGACCGACAGGGCGAGATCAGCCCCAGCATTTT
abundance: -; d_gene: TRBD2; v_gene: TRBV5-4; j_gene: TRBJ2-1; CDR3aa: CASIPRTSGSIGEQFF; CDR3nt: TGTGCCAGCATCCCAAGGACTAGCGGGAGTATCGGTGAGCAGTTCTTC
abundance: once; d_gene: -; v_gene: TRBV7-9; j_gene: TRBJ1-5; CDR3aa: CASALSAPSQPQHF; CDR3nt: TGTGCCAGTGCCTTAAGCGCGCCGAGTCAGCCCCAGCATTTT
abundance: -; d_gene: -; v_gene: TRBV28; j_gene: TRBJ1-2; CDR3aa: CASSLGQFYGYTF; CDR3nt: TGTGCCAGCAGTTTAGGCCAGTTCTATGGCTACACCTTC
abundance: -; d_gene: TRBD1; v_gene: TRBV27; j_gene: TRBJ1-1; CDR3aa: CASSLGRGRRYTEAFF; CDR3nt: TGTGCCAGCAGTTTGGGCAGGGGGCGTAGGTACACTGAAGCTTTCTTT
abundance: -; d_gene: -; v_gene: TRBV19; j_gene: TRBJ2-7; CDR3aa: CASSQGPGHTYEQYF; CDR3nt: TGTGCCAGTAGCCAAGGGCCAGGGCACACTTACGAGCAGTACTTC
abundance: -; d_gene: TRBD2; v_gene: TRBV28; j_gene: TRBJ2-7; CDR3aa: CASSLQTSSEQYF; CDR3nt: TGTGCCAGCAGTTTACAGACTAGCTCCGAGCAGTACTTC
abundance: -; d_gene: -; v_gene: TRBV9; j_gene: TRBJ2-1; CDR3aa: CASSVSQTNYNEQFF; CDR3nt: TGTGCCAGCAGCGTTTCGCAAACAAACTACAATGAGCAGTTCTTC
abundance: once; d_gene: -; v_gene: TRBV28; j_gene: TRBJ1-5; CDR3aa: CASSFGDLSNQPQHF; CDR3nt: TGTGCCAGCAGTTTCGGGGACTTAAGCAATCAGCCCCAGCATTTT
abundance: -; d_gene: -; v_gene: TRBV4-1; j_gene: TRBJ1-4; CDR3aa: CASSQLSGDLYEKLFF; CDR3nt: TGCGCCAGCAGCCAACTATCCGGGGACTTATATGAAAAACTGTTTTTT
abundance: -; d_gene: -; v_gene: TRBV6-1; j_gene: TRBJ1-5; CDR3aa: CASSEGRGNQPQHF; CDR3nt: TGTGCCAGCAGTGAAGGGAGGGGTAATCAGCCCCAGCATTTT
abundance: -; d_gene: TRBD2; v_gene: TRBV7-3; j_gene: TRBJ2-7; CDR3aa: CASSISGSGDEQYF; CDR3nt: TGTGCCAGCAGCATAAGCGGGAGTGGGGACGAGCAGTACTTC
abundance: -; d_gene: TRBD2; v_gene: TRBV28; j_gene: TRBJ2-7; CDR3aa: CASSLLAGGTGEQYF; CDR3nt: TGTGCCAGCAGTTTACTAGCGGGAGGTACAGGCGAGCAGTACTTC